The 16 T cell receptor beta chains reported below all come from one sample, sequenced in a study of response to subunit inactivated influenza vaccine. In TCRdb, the RT-PCR reads were re-called with MiXCR into one record per CDR3 protein. The sample comprises 630,000 or so distinct CDR3 sequences, 15% to 19% of which are singletons, and 11% rests with the top ten. The sequenced sample was PBMCs from blood, obtained less than 13 days after vaccination. The receptors derive from a man aged 50-59 years who received an inactivated influenza vaccine.

This clonotype was recorded a few times. The V and J genes are TRBV12-3 or TRBV12-4 and TRBJ2-3; TRBD1 might be the D (5 bases). V was pared by 2 bases and J by 4 bases, with 10 bases between. The CDR3 is 14 amino acids. The CDR3, as DNA: TGTGCCAGCAGTTTATTTGGGGCCGCAGATACGCAGTATTTT. Protein product: CASSLFGAADTQYF.

This clonotype was counted between two and nine times. The chain carries TRBV4-3 and TRBJ2-1; D is unresolved. V dropped 0 bases and J dropped 4 bases, with 10 bases sitting between them. In germline, CDR1 is LGHNA, CDR2 YSLEER. The length of the CDR3 is 15 residues. The chain's CDR3 is CASSQESGLYNEQFF. The CDR3 DNA reads as TGCGCCAGCAGCCAAGAGTCAGGCCTTTACAATGAGCAGTTCTTC.

This clonotype has a handful of counts. The chain uses TRBV6-1 and TRBJ2-2; 7 positions agree with TRBD2. This CDR3 comprises 16 residues. V trimming: 6 bases; J trimming: 4 bases; junction bases outside the gene matches: 11. Germline CDR1 and CDR2: MNHNS and SASEGT. This CDR3 reads CASREHLGGGTGELFF. The CDR3 DNA sequence: TGTGCCAGCAGAGAGCACCTTGGGGGGGGCACCGGGGAGCTGTTTTTT.

In this sample, this clonotype turned up a few times. The V and J genes are TRBV13 and TRBJ1-3, with 8 bases aligning to TRBD1. Germline loops: CDR1 PRHDT, CDR2 FYEKMQ (reference sequence). With V trimmed by 5 bases and J by 1 base, 4 bases remained unmatched. The length of the CDR3 is 15 residues. CDR3 nucleotide sequence: TGTGCCAGCAGCAGGACAGGGTATTCTGGAAACACCATATATTTT. Translated: CASSRTGYSGNTIYF.

The chain couples TRBV7-9 to TRBJ1-4; D might be TRBD1 (5 bases). Per the germline V gene, CDR1 is SEHNR and CDR2 is FQNEAQ (reference sequence). Trimming removed 0 bases at V and 10 bases at J, with 9 bases between. The CDR3 is 13 amino acids. The CDR3 DNA reads TGTGCCAGCAGCTTAGCGGGAGGGGCAAAACTGTTTTTT. This translates into CASSLAGGAKLFF.

This chain joins TRBV7-6 and TRBJ1-6; D possibly corresponds to TRBD1 (6 bases). Trimming pared 5 bases from V and 10 bases from J, leaving 18 bases between. Germline CDR1 reads SGHVS; CDR2 reads FNYEAQ. This CDR3 is built from 15 residues. The CDR3 DNA reads as TGTGCCAGCAGCCCACTCCGTGGACAGATGTCACCCCTCCACTTT. Its protein is CASSPLRGQMSPLHF. The whole variable domain, filled in from reference TRBV7-6 and TRBJ1-6, reads GAGVSQSPRYKVTKRGQDVALRCDPISGHVSLYWYRQALGQGPEFLTYFNYEAQQDKSGLPNDRFSAERPEGSISTLTIQRTEQRDSAMYRCASSPLRGQMSPLHFGNGTRLTVT.

This clonotype turned up a few times. The chain joins TRBV29-1 to TRBJ1-2; no definite D call. There are 13 residues in the CDR3. Germline lookup yields CDR1 SQVTM and CDR2 ANQGSEA. V lost 5 bases and J lost 8, with 18 bases in between. CDR3 sequence (DNA): TGCAGCGTTCTCGCCTCGGTAGAAGGGGGCTACACCTTC. Its protein product is CSVLASVEGGYTF.

This clonotype was counted between two and nine times. The CDR3 DNA sequence: TGTGCCAGCAGCCCCATTCAAGCGGGGGAGACCCAGTACTTC. Its translation: CASSPIQAGETQYF. This chain connects TRBV5-5 to TRBJ2-5; 7 nucleotides match TRBD2. V dropped 4 bases and J dropped 5; count of bases not matched to a gene: 8. Germline V lookup: CDR1 SGHKS, CDR2 YYEKEE (reference sequence). This CDR3 is 14 amino acids long.

This clonotype appeared many times. The DNA of the CDR3 is TGTGCCAGCAGTGACTATTCGTTCGCCCAGTGGCGCAATCAGCCCCAGCATTTT. This sequence encodes CASSDYSFAQWRNQPQHF. The chain couples TRBV12-3 or TRBV12-4 to TRBJ1-5; D call uncertain. The CDR3 sequence is 18 residues long. V lost 5 bases and J 2 bases, leaving 22 bases between the germline ends.

Turning to this clonotype: A single base separates this from a much larger clone, so it may be a read error. The J gene is TRBJ2-7, the V gene TRBV10-3; D gene unclear. The CDR3 loop spans 16 amino acids. V lost 11 bases and J lost 1, with 24 bases in between. The germline gives CDR1 ENHRY, CDR2 SYGVKD. In DNA form, the CDR3 reads TGTGCCTCGAAGGCCGACGATGTGGGTCTTTCCTACGAGCAGTACTTC. Translating it yields CASKADDVGLSYEQYF.

The sample holds a few counts of this clonotype. At one end, the junction sequence differs from germline, possibly due to a read error. The chain employs TRBV7-9 and TRBJ1-1, with a possible D match to TRBD1 (6 bases). The germline CDR1 and CDR2 sequences are SEHNR and FQNEAQ (reference sequence). The CDR3 consists of 16 residues. Here the CDR3 DNA reads TGTGCCAGCAGCCGAGGAACAGGGACACTGAATACTGAAGCTTTCTTT. Translating gives CASSRGTGTLNTEAFF.

The V call is TRBV5-1, the J call TRBJ2-1, with 7 nucleotides matching TRBD1. V was clipped by 3 bases and J by 6 bases; unmatched bases: 9. The CDR3 covers 15 residues. In germline, CDR1 is SGHRS, CDR2 YFSETQ. CDR3 nucleotide sequence: TGCGCCAGCAGCTCTTTGGGACAGCGAGTCAATGAGCAGTTCTTC. Translating it yields CASSSLGQRVNEQFF.

This clonotype appeared a few times. The chain uses TRBV20-1 and TRBJ2-3; 10 nucleotides match TRBD1. The germline V gene has CDR1 DFQATT and CDR2 SNEGSKA (reference sequence). V was pared by 6 bases and J by 2 bases, with 17 bases of the junction left unmatched. This CDR3 spans 18 amino acids. CDR3 DNA: TGCAGTGCGACCGGGACAGGGGACGTGTGGCCTACCACAGATACGCAGTATTTT. Amino acids: CSATGTGDVWPTTDTQYF.

This clonotype showed up just a few times. The V call is TRBV20-1, the J call TRBJ1-6, with unresolved D. The CDR3 runs to 15 residues. Germline CDR1 is DFQATT and CDR2 is SNEGSKA (reference sequence). V shed 7 bases and J shed 0 bases, with 13 bases lying between them. In nucleotides, the CDR3 is TGCAGTGGGACGGTGCAGAGCTCCTATAATTCACCCCTCCACTTT. It specifies CSGTVQSSYNSPLHF.

The sample holds a few counts of this clonotype. The chain couples TRBV12-3 or TRBV12-4 to TRBJ2-5; 12 bases are shared with TRBD2. J lost 5 bases, V lost 5 bases, and 6 bases had no gene match. The CDR3 runs 15 residues. The CDR3 DNA sequence: TGTGCCAGCAGTAAGCTAGCGGGGGGGCTGGAGACCCAGTACTTC. Residues: CASSKLAGGLETQYF.

The chain carries TRBV7-2 and TRBJ2-1; TRBD2 aligns across 11 bases. The CDR3 covers 15 residues. CDR1 and CDR2 from the germline V gene are SGHTA and FQGNSA. The V segment lost 5 bases and the J segment 7 bases; nucleotides outside the gene matches: 7. Here the CDR3 DNA reads TGTGCCAGCAGCGGTTCTAGCGGGGGGTGGAATGAGCAGTTCTTC. Its protein is CASSGSSGGWNEQFF.